The T cell receptor (beta chain) described here comes from a study of T cell responses to AZD1222 COVID-19 vaccine. This CDR3 is built from 14 residues. The V and J ends lost 5 bases and 5 bases respectively, with 15 bases between them. The germline CDR1 and CDR2 sequences are SGHVS and FQNEAQ. Clones were read by immunoSEQ multiplex PCR, and TCRdb kept only the in-frame ones, dropping some. This sample has just over 80,000 clones, with around 90% found just once. For this clone: Its cognate antigen is unknown.

Study results and caveats: Donor demographics were predominantly white British with a female majority; clonal diversity may be underestimated. Nearly half of spike-specific TCRs reportedly go after variant regions that carry no mutations. With two AZD1222 doses given, Spike-specific TCR breadth and depth both rose. Baseline antibody screening turned up just a handful of seropositive AZD1222 recipients.

Sample: peripheral blood, taken on day 0 of AZD1222 vaccination. This rearrangement joins TRBV7-8 to TRBJ1-1, with D perhaps matching TRBD1 (5 bases). The sequence came from an adult in good health. The CDR3 sequence: CASSDWGDLTEAFF. The CDR3 coding sequence is TGTGCCAGCAGCGACTGGGGGGACCTAACTGAAGCTTTCTTT. The variable domain in full, completed from reference TRBV7-8 and TRBJ1-1, reads GAGVSQSPRYKVAKRGQDVALRCDPISGHVSLFWYQQALGQGPEFLTYFQNEAQLDKSGLPSDRFFAERPEGSVSTLKIQRTQQEDSAVYLCASSDWGDLTEAFFGQGTRLTVV.